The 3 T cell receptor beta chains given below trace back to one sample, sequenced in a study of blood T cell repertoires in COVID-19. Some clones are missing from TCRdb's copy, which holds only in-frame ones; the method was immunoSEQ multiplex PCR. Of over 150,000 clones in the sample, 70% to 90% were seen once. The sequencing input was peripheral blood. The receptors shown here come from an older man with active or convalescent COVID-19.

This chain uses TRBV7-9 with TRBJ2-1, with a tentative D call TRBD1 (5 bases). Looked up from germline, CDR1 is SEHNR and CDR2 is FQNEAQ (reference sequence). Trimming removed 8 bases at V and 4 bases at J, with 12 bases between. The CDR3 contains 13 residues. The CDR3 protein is CASGAARYNEQFF. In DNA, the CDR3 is TGTGCCAGCGGGGCGGCGCGGTACAATGAGCAGTTCTTC.

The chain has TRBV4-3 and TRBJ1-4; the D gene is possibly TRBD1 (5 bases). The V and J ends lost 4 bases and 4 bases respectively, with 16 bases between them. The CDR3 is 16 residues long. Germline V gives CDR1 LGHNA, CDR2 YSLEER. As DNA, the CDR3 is TGCGCCAGCAGCCCCCGAACCGGCGGGGGTAATGAAAAACTGTTTTTT. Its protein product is CASSPRTGGGNEKLFF.

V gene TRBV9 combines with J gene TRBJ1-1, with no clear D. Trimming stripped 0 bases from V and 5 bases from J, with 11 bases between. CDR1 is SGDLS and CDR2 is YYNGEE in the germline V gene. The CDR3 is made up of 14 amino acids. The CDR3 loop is CASSVVETATEAFF. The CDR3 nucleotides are TGTGCCAGCAGCGTAGTTGAAACAGCAACTGAAGCTTTCTTT.